The 30 T cell receptor beta chains reported below all come from one sample, sequenced in a study of T-cell reconstitution after alpha-beta-depleted transplantation in children. Unique molecular identifiers were incorporated into the prepared TCRbeta library. TCRdb re-derived calls from the PCR reads in MiXCR, one entry per CDR3 protein. This table holds about 870,000 distinct CDR3 sequences, 16% found once. Sequences were derived from PBMCs, mostly from graft donor cells, sampled 360 days after TCRalphabeta/CD19-depleted stem cell transplant. These receptors were collected from a male patient between 10 and 17 years old who had a stem cell transplant for acute lymphoblastic leukemia, so the T cells may come from the graft donor.

This clonotype showed up many times. This sequence joins TRBV2 and TRBJ2-7, with a weak D call TRBD1 (5 bases). The CDR3 is made up of 15 amino acids. V was pared by 1 base and J by 2 bases, with 12 bases between. Germline V CDR1 and CDR2: SNHLY, FYNNEI. The CDR3 loop is CASSEEGVATYEQYF. Written as DNA, the CDR3 is TGTGCCAGCAGTGAAGAAGGGGTGGCGACCTACGAGCAGTACTTC.

The chain joins TRBV7-9 to TRBJ1-5; D is possibly TRBD1 (5 bases). V gave up 0 bases and J gave up 3 bases, with 12 bases separating them. Germline CDR1 is SEHNR and CDR2 is FQNEAQ (reference sequence). The CDR3 length is 16 residues. CDR3 protein: CASSLAPDSSNQPQHF. The CDR3 DNA is TGTGCCAGCAGCTTAGCGCCTGACAGCTCCAATCAGCCCCAGCATTTT.

CDR3 in amino acids: CASSPITLTDTQYF. The CDR3 DNA reads TGTGCCAGCAGCCCTATTACCCTTACCGATACGCAGTATTTT. The chain joins TRBV5-4 to TRBJ2-3; no reliable D call. Trimming took 4 bases from V and 6 from J, leaving 15 bases between them. Germline-derived CDR1 and CDR2 are SGHNT and YYREEE (reference sequence). The CDR3 is made up of 14 amino acids. Together with reference TRBV5-4 and TRBJ2-3, the CDR3 gives the full variable domain: ETGVTQSPTHLIKTRGQQVTLRCSSQSGHNTVSWYQQALGQGPQFIFQYYREEENGRGNFPPRFSGLQFPNYSSELNVNALELDDSALYLCASSPITLTDTQYFGPGTRLTVL.

This clonotype was detected only a few times. The chain combines TRBV29-1 with TRBJ1-2; D is uncertain. Germline loops: CDR1 SQVTM, CDR2 ANQGSEA. Between the trimmed V and J ends, which lost 1 base and 7 bases, there was a span of 7 bases. CDR3 size: 11 residues. CDR3 region: CSVEVSTGYTF. The CDR3 DNA is TGCAGCGTTGAAGTCTCGACTGGCTACACCTTC.

This clonotype was counted only a few times. V usage is TRBV7-8 and J usage is TRBJ2-6; D gene unclear. Trimming stripped 8 bases from V and 0 bases from J, with 5 bases between. The CDR3 is 13 amino acids. The germline V gene encodes CDR1 SGHVS and CDR2 FQNEAQ. CDR3 amino acids: CASVFSGANVLTF. Written as DNA, the CDR3 is TGTGCCAGCGTCTTCTCTGGGGCCAACGTCCTGACTTTC.

The rearrangement uses TRBV5-1 and TRBJ2-7, with 10 positions matching TRBD1. Germline assignment: CDR1 SGHRS and CDR2 YFSETQ. The junction had 7 bases not matched to a gene; V was cut back by 4 bases and J by 3 bases. The CDR3 has 15 amino acids. CDR3 protein: CASSVGQGGIYEQYF. The CDR3 region has the DNA TGCGCCAGCAGCGTAGGACAGGGGGGAATCTACGAGCAGTACTTC.

CDR3 in amino acids: CASSPRQGRREKLFF. For the CDR3, the DNA is TGTGCCAGCAGTCCCCGACAGGGCCGACGGGAAAAACTGTTTTTT. The rearrangement uses TRBV12-3 or TRBV12-4 and TRBJ1-4, with 7 positions matching TRBD1. This CDR3 has 15 residues. The V segment lost 5 bases and the J segment 8 bases; nucleotides outside the gene matches: 11.

This clonotype was detected only a few times. The CDR3 DNA reads TGTGCCATCAGTGGGGGACTAGCGGGGGCCACAGATACGCAGTATTTT. Residues: CAISGGLAGATDTQYF. V is TRBV10-3 and J is TRBJ2-3, with 14 bases aligning to TRBD2. The CDR3 loop spans 16 amino acids. The germline gives CDR1 ENHRY, CDR2 SYGVKD. Trimming at V came to 4 bases and at J to 2 bases, leaving 2 bases not matched to a gene.

This clonotype appeared many times. This chain connects TRBV25-1 to TRBJ1-1; no reliable D call. Trimming removed 8 bases at V and 4 bases at J, with 11 bases between. Germline V gives CDR1 MGHDK, CDR2 SYGVNS. This CDR3 is built from 12 residues. The CDR3 coding sequence is TGTGCCAGCCAGAACTTGCGCACTGAAGCTTTCTTT. It is translated as CASQNLRTEAFF.

This clonotype was recorded at least ten times. The genes are TRBV12-3 or TRBV12-4 and TRBJ2-7; D is unresolved. The V gene lost 2 bases and the J gene lost 0 bases, with 11 bases spanning the gap. The CDR3 length is 15 residues. CDR3 DNA: TGTGCCAGCAGTTTAATGATGGGCATCTCCTACGAGCAGTACTTC. It translates to CASSLMMGISYEQYF.

The rearrangement uses TRBV19 and TRBJ2-7; 8 nucleotides match TRBD1. This CDR3 has 15 amino acids. Germline V lookup: CDR1 LNHDA, CDR2 SQIVND (reference sequence). Unmatched junction bases numbered 8, after V lost 3 bases and J lost 4 bases. CDR3 sequence (DNA): TGTGCCAGTAGTATCATGGCAGGGGGCGCGTACGAGCAGTACTTC. This codes for CASSIMAGGAYEQYF.

The V and J genes are TRBV4-1 and TRBJ2-1; D is perhaps TRBD1 (6 bases). V lost 5 bases, J lost 6 bases, and 11 bases lay in between. The CDR3 runs 13 residues. Germline V lookup: CDR1 MGHRA, CDR2 YSYEKL. CDR3 DNA: TGCGCCAGCAGCGGACAGCAGGGCAATGAGCAGTTCTTC. Its protein product is CASSGQQGNEQFF.

This sequence joins TRBV9 and TRBJ2-7; 11 positions match TRBD1. CDR1 and CDR2 (germline): SGDLS, YYNGEE. The CDR3 has 14 amino acids. J was trimmed by 5 bases and V by 4 bases; bases with no gene match: 5. The DNA for the CDR3 is TGTGCCAGCAGCCCCCGGACAGGGGGCGACGAGCAGTACTTC. This gives the protein CASSPRTGGDEQYF. Filled out from reference TRBV9 and TRBJ2-7, the complete variable domain reads DSGVTQTPKHLITATGQRVTLRCSPRSGDLSVYWYQQSLDQGLQFLIQYYNGEERAKGNILERFSAQQFPDLHSELNLSSLELGDSALYFCASSPRTGGDEQYFGPGTRLTVT.

At least ten counts were recorded for this clonotype. The chain joins TRBV12-3 or TRBV12-4 to TRBJ1-5; D call uncertain. Trimming removed 2 bases at V and 4 bases at J, with 6 bases between. The CDR3 loop spans 13 amino acids. Here the CDR3 DNA reads TGTGCCAGCAGTTTAACGTCAAATCAGCCCCAGCATTTT. It codes for CASSLTSNQPQHF.

This clonotype was seen a few times. The chain is built from TRBV29-1 and TRBJ2-7; TRBD1 agrees at 8 bases. Germline-derived CDR1 and CDR2 are SQVTM and ANQGSEA. CDR3 length: 13 residues. After removal of 6 bases from V and 2 bases from J, the junction contained 6 bases not matched to a gene. For the CDR3, the DNA is TGCAGCGTCCCGAGGACAGGGCCCTACGAGCAGTACTTC. Protein product: CSVPRTGPYEQYF.

The V and J genes are TRBV2 and TRBJ1-2; TRBD1 is a possible D gene (5 bases). Germline assignment: CDR1 SNHLY and CDR2 FYNNEI. The CDR3 loop spans 15 amino acids. Trimming took off 0 bases at V and 13 bases at J, with 21 bases between the two ends. The CDR3 sequence is CASSEAPDSLTNCTF. The DNA of the CDR3 is TGTGCCAGCAGTGAAGCCCCTGACAGCCTTACCAATTGCACCTTC. Drawing the rest from reference TRBV2 and TRBJ1-2, the complete variable domain is EPEVTQTPSHQVTQMGQEVILRCVPISNHLYFYWYRQILGQKVEFLVSFYNNEISEKSEIFDDQFSVERPDGSNFTLKIRSTKLEDSAMYFCASSEAPDSLTNCTFGSGTRLTVV.

This chain connects TRBV13 to TRBJ1-2; 8 bases are shared with TRBD1. The CDR3 covers 14 residues. V trimming: 2 bases; J trimming: 8 bases; junction bases outside the gene matches: 7. CDR1 is PRHDT, CDR2 FYEKMQ, per germline (reference sequence). The CDR3 DNA reads as TGTGCCAGCAGCTTAAACCAGGGGGCAGACGGCTACACCTTC. This codes for CASSLNQGADGYTF.

The V gene is TRBV10-1, the J gene TRBJ2-7; D might be TRBD1 (6 bases). V dropped 3 bases and J dropped 0 bases, with 12 bases sitting between them. This CDR3 spans 15 amino acids. Germline CDR1 is WNHNN and CDR2 is SYGVQD (reference sequence). The CDR3 nucleotides are TGCGCCAGCAGTGATGGGGGCCTCCTCTCCTACGAGCAGTACTTC. It codes for CASSDGGLLSYEQYF.

This clonotype was seen only a few times. V is TRBV12-3 or TRBV12-4 and J is TRBJ2-1; 7 bases align to TRBD1. This CDR3 has 15 residues. V trimming: 5 bases; J trimming: 3 bases; junction bases outside the gene matches: 7. CDR3 nucleotides: TGTGCCAGCAGTCAAGTCAGGGGGAGCTACAATGAGCAGTTCTTC. Protein sequence: CASSQVRGSYNEQFF.

The V call is TRBV7-8, the J call TRBJ1-2, with D perhaps matching TRBD1 (6 bases). CDR3 length equals 14 residues. Per germline, CDR1 SGHVS and CDR2 FQNEAQ. V was shortened by 3 bases and J by 4 bases, with 12 bases between the two germline ends. CDR3 DNA sequence: TGTGCCAGCAGCTTTTGGGGGCCGGGCTATGGCTACACCTTC. Translating gives CASSFWGPGYGYTF.

The CDR3: CASSGGWGQFF. The CDR3, as DNA: TGTGCCAGCAGCGGGGGGTGGGGGCAGTTCTTC. The chain couples TRBV28 to TRBJ2-1; 7 bases map to TRBD2. V lost 6 bases, J lost 12 bases, and 5 bases stayed unmatched. The length of the CDR3 is 11 residues. Germline loops: CDR1 MDHEN, CDR2 SYDVKM.

This clonotype has just a few counts. The chain combines TRBV4-1 with TRBJ1-2; 9 bases line up with TRBD1. V lost 3 bases and J lost 10; bases outside the gene matches: 12. CDR1 is MGHRA and CDR2 is YSYEKL in the germline V gene. CDR3 length: 15 amino acids. The CDR3 loop is CASSQAGTGLSVYTF. Here the CDR3 DNA reads TGCGCCAGCAGCCAGGCCGGGACAGGGCTTTCAGTCTACACCTTC.

This clonotype appeared once. V gene TRBV20-1 combines with J gene TRBJ2-2; 7 nucleotides align to TRBD1. V was pared by 5 bases and J by 2 bases, with 11 bases of the junction left unmatched. CDR1 is DFQATT and CDR2 is SNEGSKA in the germline V gene (reference sequence). The CDR3 length is 16 residues. The CDR3 nucleotides read TGCAGTGCTTACGCTCCGGGACAGCCAAACACCGGGGAGCTGTTTTTT. This translates into CSAYAPGQPNTGELFF.

V gene TRBV5-1 combines with J gene TRBJ2-3; 10 nucleotides align to TRBD2. The V gene's germline CDR1 is SGHRS and CDR2 YFSETQ. Losses at the gene ends were 4 bases for V and 4 bases for J; bases not matched to a gene: 9. There are 16 residues in the CDR3. CDR3 nucleotides: TGCGCCAGCAGCGCCCTAGCGGGAGTCGTGGCAGATACGCAGTATTTT. Its translation is CASSALAGVVADTQYF.

The chain uses TRBV24-1 and TRBJ2-1; D unclear. This CDR3 has 15 amino acids. Germline V gene lookup returns CDR1 KGHDR and CDR2 SFDVKD. V was pared by 0 bases and J by 3 bases, with 8 bases between. CDR3 DNA: TGTGCCACCAGTGATTTGCGTCAGGACTACAATGAGCAGTTCTTC. Protein product: CATSDLRQDYNEQFF.

The J gene is TRBJ2-5, the V gene TRBV5-1; 8 bases fit TRBD1. Germline V gene lookup returns CDR1 SGHRS and CDR2 YFSETQ. The J segment lost 5 bases and the V segment lost 4 bases, leaving 7 bases of the junction unmatched. The CDR3 runs to 14 residues. CDR3 protein: CASSRGQGSETQYF. The CDR3 DNA is TGCGCCAGCAGCAGAGGACAGGGAAGTGAGACCCAGTACTTC.

Only a few counts were recorded for this clonotype. The CDR3 DNA sequence: TGCGCCAGCAGCTGGACTAGCGGGAGCTCTGCAGATACGCAGTATTTT. Translating it yields CASSWTSGSSADTQYF. V and J are TRBV5-1 and TRBJ2-3, with 13 bases aligning to TRBD2. Unmatched junction bases numbered 5, after V lost 3 bases and J lost 4 bases. The CDR3 length is 16 residues. From germline, CDR1 is SGHRS and CDR2 YFSETQ.

The chain carries TRBV7-9 and TRBJ2-7; D unresolved. The length of the CDR3 is 12 residues. Germline values: CDR1 SEHNR, CDR2 FQNEAQ (reference sequence). V lost 5 bases, J lost 4 bases, and 9 bases lay in between. The CDR3 DNA reads TGTGCCAGCAGCGCAATCCTGTACGAGCAGTACTTC. Protein: CASSAILYEQYF.

CDR3 protein: CASSPLKITYNEQFF. The CDR3 DNA reads TGTGCCAGCAGCCCACTAAAGATAACCTACAATGAGCAGTTCTTC. The gene calls are TRBV5-5 and TRBJ2-1; D not certain. The germline CDR1 and CDR2 sequences are SGHKS and YYEKEE (reference sequence). Trimming cost V 4 bases and J 2 bases, with 13 bases left between them. This CDR3 is 15 amino acids long.

This clonotype was picked up a small number of times. The chain carries TRBV2 and TRBJ2-2; 15 nucleotides align to TRBD2. There are 14 residues in the CDR3. Germline V gives CDR1 SNHLY, CDR2 FYNNEI. The V and J ends lost 6 bases and 8 bases, in that order; junction bases with no gene match: 1. In DNA form, the CDR3 reads TGTGCCAGCAGGGGACTAGCGGGAGGTGGGGAGCTGTTTTTT. Its protein product is CASRGLAGGGELFF.